These 30 T cell receptor beta chains were sequenced from one sample in a study of vaccination effects on CD4 cells after COVID-19. Their recognized antigens are unknown. ViraFEST used viral peptide pools to expand antigen-specific CD4+ T cells before sequencing. Researchers isolated CD4+ T cells once approximately eleven days of culture had elapsed. Among the vaccine recipients, none had a prior SARS-CoV-2 infection, and nucleocapsid antibodies were negative. Generated by immunoSEQ multiplex PCR, the TCRdb table keeps only in-frame clones and is missing some. The data contain 68,000 or so clones, about four fifths of them seen just once; the ten biggest clones take up about 12%. The sequencing used CD4+ T cells from PBMCs cultured with SARS-CoV-2 spike peptides, collected before COVID-19 vaccination. These receptors all come from a human donor who received a COVID-19 vaccine.

This sequence joins TRBV6-1 and TRBJ1-1, with D possibly TRBD1 on 5 matching bases. CDR1 is MNHNS and CDR2 is SASEGT in the germline V gene. The V and J ends lost 2 bases and 5 bases respectively, with 18 bases between them. This CDR3 region has 16 residues. CDR3 residues: CASSERGGGSVTEAFF. Written as DNA, the CDR3 is TGTGCCAGCAGTGAACGCGGGGGAGGATCGGTTACTGAAGCTTTCTTT.

The chain joins TRBV5-1 to TRBJ1-5; D possibly corresponds to TRBD1 (6 bases). The CDR3 length is 13 residues. The V end was cut by 2 bases, the J end by 4 bases, with 7 bases between. Germline CDR1 is SGHRS and CDR2 is YFSETQ. The CDR3 coding sequence is TGCGCCAGCAGCTTCGACAGGAATCAGCCCCAGCATTTT. It codes for CASSFDRNQPQHF.

This clone was detected once. The V and J genes are TRBV5-6 and TRBJ1-1, with D perhaps TRBD1 (6 bases). Germline CDR1 SGHDT, CDR2 YYEEEE. The CDR3 has 13 amino acids. V was pared by 4 bases and J by 2 bases, with 9 bases between. In DNA, the CDR3 is TGTGCCAGCAGCCGACAGGTAAACACTGAAGCTTTCTTT. Translating gives CASSRQVNTEAFF.

This chain joins TRBV29-1 and TRBJ2-1, with a weak D call TRBD1 (5 bases). Looked up from germline, CDR1 is SQVTM and CDR2 is ANQGSEA. This CDR3 contains 14 residues. V lost 6 bases, J lost 6 bases, and 18 bases lay in between. CDR3 DNA: TGCAGCGTCAAGCGAGGACATACCCCCAATGAGCAGTTCTTC. Residues: CSVKRGHTPNEQFF.

This chain links TRBV21-1 with TRBJ2-5; the table's TRBD2 call for D was not verified on the DNA. TRBV21-1 is labeled a pseudogene. The length of the CDR3 is 15 residues. CDR3 sequence: CASSLGGLHQETQYF. The CDR3 region has the DNA TGTGCCAGCAGCCTGGGAGGGCTACACCAAGAGACCCAGTACTTC.

This chain joins TRBV11-2 and TRBJ1-3; TRBD1 is a possible D gene (5 bases). The CDR3 is made up of 17 amino acids. The V gene's germline CDR1 is SGHAT and CDR2 FQNNGV. The V end was cut by 5 bases, the J end by 0 bases, with 17 bases between. CDR3 coding DNA: TGTGCCAGCAGCCCGGCGCAGGGCGCCTACTCTGGAAACACCATATATTTT. Its protein product is CASSPAQGAYSGNTIYF.

The chain links TRBV4-3 to TRBJ1-2; D gene uncertain. The ends were cut back, 0 bases at V and 8 bases at J, with 13 bases in the middle. Looked up from germline, CDR1 is LGHNA and CDR2 is YSLEER. The CDR3 length is 14 residues. The CDR3 region has the DNA TGCGCCAGCAGCCAAGATCTGGGTTTGAGAGGCTACACCTTC. It codes for CASSQDLGLRGYTF.

The chain carries TRBV18 and TRBJ2-1; no firm D call. V shed 3 bases and J shed 8 bases, with 17 bases lying between them. This CDR3 spans 15 amino acids. CDR1 KGHSH and CDR2 LQKENI come from the germline V gene. CDR3: CASSPLGQTADEQFF. The CDR3 DNA is TGTGCCAGCTCACCCCTGGGCCAAACTGCGGATGAGCAGTTCTTC.

The CDR3 reads CASSLATLTEAFF. In DNA, the CDR3 is TGTGCCAGCAGCTTAGCGACCCTCACTGAAGCTTTCTTT. V gene TRBV7-9 combines with J gene TRBJ1-1, with no clear D. CDR1 is SEHNR, CDR2 FQNEAQ, per germline (reference sequence). The CDR3 contains 13 residues. Trimming took off 0 bases at V and 4 bases at J, with 6 bases between the two ends.

This clone has only a few counts. The rearrangement joins TRBV3-1 (or the pseudogene TRBV3-2) to TRBJ1-1; perhaps TRBD1 as D (6 bases). In germline, CDR1 is LGHDT, CDR2 YNNKEL (reference sequence). V gave up 4 bases and J gave up 1 base, with 7 bases separating them. This CDR3 comprises 13 residues. CDR3 region: CASSRTANTEAFF. In DNA, the CDR3 is TGTGCCAGCAGCCGGACAGCGAACACTGAAGCTTTCTTT.

This clone came up a few times. The chain combines TRBV19 with TRBJ1-6, with 11 positions matching TRBD1. The CDR3 loop spans 14 amino acids. Germline V lookup: CDR1 LNHDA, CDR2 SQIVND (reference sequence). The J segment lost 9 bases and the V segment lost 5 bases, leaving 3 bases of the junction unmatched. CDR3 sequence: CASSADRGLSPLHF. The CDR3 DNA reads TGTGCCAGTAGTGCGGACAGGGGGCTTTCACCCCTCCACTTT.

This clone was detected only once. The V and J genes are TRBV5-1 and TRBJ1-4; D is unclear. The CDR3 extends over 15 amino acids. The germline CDR1 and CDR2 sequences are SGHRS and YFSETQ. Trimming cost V 4 bases and J 8 bases, with 18 bases left between them. The CDR3 reads CASSDPGLGTEKLFF. In DNA form, the CDR3 reads TGCGCCAGCAGCGATCCGGGCCTCGGTACGGAAAAACTGTTTTTT. Full variable domain (remainder filled in from reference TRBV5-1 and TRBJ1-4): KAGVTQTPRYLIKTRGQQVTLSCSPISGHRSVSWYQQTPGQGLQFLFEYFSETQRNKGNFPGRFSGRQFSNSRSEMNVSTLELGDSALYLCASSDPGLGTEKLFFGSGTQLSVL.

The chain carries TRBV6-5 and TRBJ1-2; D gene uncertain. V lost 1 base to trimming and J lost 7 bases, with 10 bases between them. Germline lookup yields CDR1 MNHEY and CDR2 SVGAGI. The CDR3 extends over 13 amino acids. This chain's CDR3 is CASSYYSSGGYTF. Here the CDR3 DNA reads TGTGCCAGCAGTTACTACTCCTCGGGTGGCTACACCTTC.

This chain uses TRBV7-2 with TRBJ1-4; no definite D call. Germline CDR1 SGHTA, CDR2 FQGNSA. This CDR3 region has 15 residues. V shed 1 base and J shed 7 bases, with 13 bases lying between them. CDR3 in DNA: TGTGCCAGCAGCTTAGTTGCGGGAGTTAGTGAAAAACTGTTTTTT. Amino acids: CASSLVAGVSEKLFF.

The J gene is TRBJ1-5, the V gene TRBV30; 8 nucleotides agree with TRBD1. Losses at the gene ends were 5 bases for V and 5 bases for J; bases not matched to a gene: 5. The CDR3 has 13 amino acids. Germline V gene lookup returns CDR1 GTSNPN and CDR2 SVGIG (reference sequence). Written as DNA, the CDR3 is TGTGCCTGGTCGACACAGGGGGATCAGCCCCAGCATTTT. Amino acid sequence: CAWSTQGDQPQHF.

V usage is TRBV5-6 and J usage is TRBJ2-2; D not resolved. Germline V CDR1 and CDR2: SGHDT, YYEEEE. The V gene lost 0 bases and the J gene lost 0 bases, with 6 bases spanning the gap. CDR3 length: 15 amino acids. The CDR3, as DNA: TGTGCCAGCAGCTTGGGTGTCACGAACACCGGGGAGCTGTTTTTT. This codes for CASSLGVTNTGELFF.

The rearrangement links TRBV19 to TRBJ1-1; 10 bases fit TRBD1. The J segment lost 1 base and the V segment lost 7 bases, leaving 9 bases of the junction unmatched. The length of the CDR3 is 16 residues. Per the germline V gene, CDR1 is LNHDA and CDR2 is SQIVND (reference sequence). The CDR3 spells CASTFGTGATNTEAFF. For the CDR3, the DNA is TGTGCCAGTACTTTCGGGACAGGGGCCACGAACACTGAAGCTTTCTTT.

About this clone: Other nucleotide sequences from this sample produce the same CDR3. This chain uses TRBV18 with TRBJ2-5, with unresolved D. This CDR3 comprises 12 residues. Per the germline V gene, CDR1 is KGHSH and CDR2 is LQKENI. V was cut by 3 bases and J by 2 bases, with 4 bases left in between. The CDR3 loop reads CASSPGQETQYF. CDR3 DNA: TGTGCCAGCTCACCCGGGCAAGAGACCCAGTACTTC.

The chain employs TRBV14 and TRBJ2-4; the D is unclear. Trimming took 4 bases from V and 7 from J, leaving 11 bases between them. The germline gives CDR1 SGHDN, CDR2 FVKESK. The CDR3 has 13 amino acids. DNA of the CDR3: TGTGCCAGCAGCCGGCCCGGATGGAACATTCAGTACTTC. Encoded protein: CASSRPGWNIQYF.

The gene calls are TRBV5-8 and TRBJ1-3; D unclear. Between the trimmed V and J ends, which lost 1 base and 2 bases, there was a span of 13 bases. Germline CDR1 is SGHTS and CDR2 is YDEGEE. CDR3 length: 16 amino acids. The CDR3 region has the DNA TGTGCCAGCAGCTTGACGCTACTTGTAGCTGGAAACACCATATATTTT. It encodes CASSLTLLVAGNTIYF.

This chain connects TRBV10-1 to TRBJ2-3, with 9 bases fitting TRBD1. The CDR3 consists of 17 residues. Germline V CDR1 and CDR2: WNHNN, SYGVQD (reference sequence). Trimming removed 2 bases from V and 3 bases from J; junction bases left unmatched: 9. The CDR3 is CASSEAPPGQGTDTQYF. DNA for the CDR3: TGCGCCAGCAGTGAGGCACCTCCGGGACAGGGAACAGATACGCAGTATTTT.

The V call is TRBV3-1 (or the pseudogene TRBV3-2), the J call TRBJ2-5, with D maybe TRBD1 (6 bases). CDR1 and CDR2 from the germline V gene are LGHDT and YNNKEL (reference sequence). This CDR3 spans 15 amino acids. V was trimmed by 1 base and J by 3 bases, leaving 12 bases between them. The CDR3: CASSQGWDKKETQYF. CDR3 nucleotides: TGTGCCAGCAGCCAAGGGTGGGACAAGAAAGAGACCCAGTACTTC.

The rearrangement uses TRBV5-1 and TRBJ2-3; D is undetermined. Germline values: CDR1 SGHRS, CDR2 YFSETQ. There are 13 residues in the CDR3. V was shortened by 6 bases and J by 0 bases, with 8 bases between the two germline ends. The CDR3 loop reads CASNQDSTDTQYF. The CDR3 nucleotides read TGCGCCAGCAACCAGGACAGCACAGATACGCAGTATTTT.

This rearrangement joins TRBV5-1 to TRBJ2-7; TRBD1 matches 7 bases. The CDR3 runs to 14 residues. The junction had 6 bases not matched to a gene; V was cut back by 4 bases and J by 2 bases. Germline V gene lookup returns CDR1 SGHRS and CDR2 YFSETQ. The CDR3, as DNA: TGCGCCAGCAGCCCTGGGACAGCTACCTACGAGCAGTACGTC. It translates to CASSPGTATYEQYV.

V and J are TRBV5-6 and TRBJ2-7; D might be TRBD1 (5 bases). V lost 0 bases to trimming and J lost 5 bases, with 12 bases between them. This CDR3 contains 14 residues. Germline V gene data show CDR1 as SGHDT and CDR2 as YYEEEE. The CDR3: CASSLAGHSDEQYV. The CDR3 DNA is TGTGCCAGCAGCTTGGCAGGGCACTCGGACGAGCAGTACGTC.

The rearrangement links TRBV7-9 to TRBJ2-3; the D gene is possibly TRBD2 (6 bases). V was trimmed by 10 bases and J by 5 bases, leaving 25 bases between them. The CDR3 runs 16 residues. CDR1 is SEHNR, CDR2 FQNEAQ, per germline (reference sequence). The CDR3: CAILKETRALGDTQYF. CDR3 nucleotides: TGTGCCATCCTCAAGGAGACTAGAGCCTTGGGAGATACGCAGTATTTT. The complete variable domain, with remaining parts taken from reference TRBV7-9 and TRBJ2-3, reads DTGVSQNPRHKITKRGQNVTFRCDPISEHNRLYWYRQTLGQGPEFLTYFQNEAQLEKSRLLSDRFSAERPKGSFSTLEIQRTEQGDSAMYLCAILKETRALGDTQYFGPGTRLTVL.

This clone was seen a single time. CDR3 residues: CASSERAGYNEQFF. Here the CDR3 DNA reads TGTGCCAGCAGTGAACGGGCGGGGTACAATGAGCAGTTCTTC. This chain joins TRBV2 and TRBJ2-1; maybe TRBD2 (6 bases). Germline V gene lookup returns CDR1 SNHLY and CDR2 FYNNEI. Deletions cut 2 bases from V and 4 bases from J, with 9 bases between. This CDR3 region has 14 residues.

V gene TRBV9 combines with J gene TRBJ1-5; D call uncertain. The V gene lost 4 bases and the J gene lost 0 bases, with 11 bases spanning the gap. From germline, CDR1 is SGDLS and CDR2 YYNGEE. The CDR3 is 15 amino acids. CDR3 DNA sequence: TGTGCCAGCAGCCCGCTAGGGAGTAGCAATCAGCCCCAGCATTTT. This translates into CASSPLGSSNQPQHF.

The chain couples TRBV15 to TRBJ1-1; possible D gene TRBD1, 5 bases. The CDR3 has 13 residues. Looked up from germline, CDR1 is LNHNV and CDR2 is YYDKDF (reference sequence). The V gene lost 6 bases and the J gene lost 6 bases, with 14 bases spanning the gap. As DNA, the CDR3 is TGTGCCACCAGTGGACCGGGAGGGGCTGAAGCTTTCTTT. Translated: CATSGPGGAEAFF.

This chain connects TRBV5-1 to TRBJ2-5, with a weak D call TRBD2 (5 bases). Trimming removed 2 bases at V and 3 bases at J, with 14 bases between. This CDR3 spans 15 amino acids. Germline values: CDR1 SGHRS, CDR2 YFSETQ. The CDR3 here is CASSFNPGGEETQYF. The CDR3 bases are TGCGCCAGCAGCTTCAACCCCGGAGGCGAAGAGACCCAGTACTTC.